These 22 T cell receptor beta chains were sequenced from one sample in a study of blood T cell repertoires in COVID-19. The repertoire was sequenced with immunoSEQ multiplex PCR; TCRdb's copy has only in-frame clones and lacks some. The sample shows some 150,000 clones, roughly 83% of them seen only once. The sample was PBMCs or T cells enriched from blood (not recorded which). Source of these receptors: a man aged 50-60 years who had recovered from COVID-19.

V and J are TRBV5-1 and TRBJ1-1; tentative D call: TRBD1 (5 bases). V lost 2 bases, J lost 8 bases, and 16 bases lay in between. Per germline, CDR1 SGHRS and CDR2 YFSETQ. This CDR3 spans 14 amino acids. CDR3 sequence (DNA): TGCGCCAGCAGCTTAGGACAAAGGCCATCGGAAGCTTTCTTT. It yields the protein CASSLGQRPSEAFF.

This clone has at least ten counts. This chain joins TRBV6-2 or TRBV6-3 and TRBJ1-2, with 8 bases matching TRBD1. J was trimmed by 8 bases and V by 0 bases; bases with no gene match: 5. In germline, CDR1 is MNHEY, CDR2 SVGEGT. The CDR3 length is 14 residues. CDR3 in DNA: TGTGCCAGCAGTTACTCGGGCAGGGGGCTCGGCTACACCTTC. This translates into CASSYSGRGLGYTF.

The chain is built from TRBV5-1 and TRBJ2-5, with a tentative D call TRBD1 (5 bases). The CDR3 contains 17 residues. Trimming left V 4 bases short and J 0 bases short, with 19 bases between. CDR1 is SGHRS, CDR2 YFSETQ, per germline. CDR3 nucleotides: TGCGCCAGCAGCCCCGAAGGGGTCCCATTCTACCAAGAGACCCAGTACTTC. This translates into CASSPEGVPFYQETQYF.

The chain recombines TRBV11-2 with TRBJ2-3; TRBD2 matches 8 bases. The length of the CDR3 is 18 residues. J was trimmed by 2 bases and V by 0 bases; bases with no gene match: 10. Germline-derived CDR1 and CDR2 are SGHAT and FQNNGV. The CDR3 sequence: CASSLDIMAGGYTDTQYF. The CDR3 DNA follows: TGTGCCAGCAGCTTAGATATCATGGCGGGGGGATACACAGATACGCAGTATTTT.

The chain employs TRBV6-6 and TRBJ1-4; D call uncertain. From germline, CDR1 is MNHNY and CDR2 SVGAGI (reference sequence). This CDR3 comprises 16 residues. V shed 7 bases and J shed 0 bases, with 15 bases lying between them. In DNA form, the CDR3 reads TGTGCCAGCAATATGTTCCGAGGAGCAACTAATGAAAAACTGTTTTTT. This translates into CASNMFRGATNEKLFF.

Only a few counts were recorded for this clone. V and J are TRBV9 and TRBJ1-1, with D unresolved. Trimming took 0 bases from V and 8 from J, leaving 8 bases between them. There are 12 residues in the CDR3. The germline gives CDR1 SGDLS, CDR2 YYNGEE. Here the CDR3 DNA reads TGTGCCAGCAGCGTAGGTCAGAACGAAGCTTTCTTT. The encoded protein is CASSVGQNEAFF.

The chain joins TRBV18 to TRBJ1-2; D is unclear. CDR1 and CDR2 (germline): KGHSH, LQKENI. Trimming removed 1 base at V and 0 bases at J, with 6 bases between. This CDR3 region has 14 residues. For the CDR3, the DNA is TGTGCCAGCTCACCACGGGCGACTAACTATGGCTACACCTTC. Amino acids: CASSPRATNYGYTF.

The chain recombines TRBV4-3 with TRBJ2-7; 8 bases are a match to TRBD1. The CDR3 contains 14 residues. J gave up 3 bases and V 4 bases, and 5 bases lay outside the gene matches. CDR1 and CDR2 from the germline V gene are LGHNA and YSLEER. This chain's CDR3 is CASSPETGDYEQYF. The CDR3 DNA reads TGCGCCAGCAGCCCCGAGACAGGGGACTACGAGCAGTACTTC.

The chain combines TRBV7-9 with TRBJ2-5, with D uncertain. The germline CDR1 and CDR2 sequences are SEHNR and FQNEAQ (reference sequence). The CDR3 spans 12 residues. Trimming pared 5 bases from V and 7 bases from J, leaving 11 bases between. CDR3 protein: CASSQTRGTQYF. The CDR3 nucleotides are TGTGCCAGCAGCCAGACGAGAGGGACCCAGTACTTC. Filled out from reference TRBV7-9 and TRBJ2-5, the complete variable domain reads DTGVSQNPRHKITKRGQNVTFRCDPISEHNRLYWYRQTLGQGPEFLTYFQNEAQLEKSRLLSDRFSAERPKGSFSTLEIQRTEQGDSAMYLCASSQTRGTQYFGPGTRLLVL.

The V call is TRBV4-1, the J call TRBJ2-2; D is undetermined. The CDR3 has 19 amino acids. Germline V gene lookup returns CDR1 MGHRA and CDR2 YSYEKL. Trimming cost V 0 bases and J 4 bases, with 21 bases left between them. In nucleotides, the CDR3 is TGCGCCAGCAGCCAAGAGTTCACCTTTGGGCAGGTCAGCACCGGGGAGCTGTTTTTT. This gives the protein CASSQEFTFGQVSTGELFF.

The V call is TRBV10-1, the J call TRBJ1-1, with 9 bases lining up with TRBD1. The V and J ends lost 6 bases and 0 bases, in that order; junction bases with no gene match: 2. The CDR3 spans 14 residues. Germline lookup yields CDR1 WNHNN and CDR2 SYGVQD (reference sequence). CDR3 DNA sequence: TGCGCCAGCAGCGGACAGGGGCTGAACACTGAAGCTTTCTTT. Residues: CASSGQGLNTEAFF.

The rearrangement uses TRBV6-2 or TRBV6-3 and TRBJ2-4, with D possibly being TRBD2 (7 bases). CDR3 length: 16 residues. Per germline, CDR1 MNHEY and CDR2 SVGEGT. Trimming removed 3 bases at V and 0 bases at J, with 12 bases between. In nucleotides, the CDR3 is TGTGCCAGCAGTTATGGGGGGGCAGTAGCCAAAAACATTCAGTACTTC. Translated: CASSYGGAVAKNIQYF.

This chain uses TRBV9 with TRBJ1-5; 8 nucleotides line up with TRBD1. CDR3 length equals 12 residues. The germline CDR1 and CDR2 sequences are SGDLS and YYNGEE. V gave up 7 bases and J gave up 5 bases; unmatched junction bases: 2. CDR3 protein: CASGQGDQPQHF. The CDR3 coding sequence is TGTGCCAGCGGACAGGGTGATCAGCCCCAGCATTTT.

This clone occurred once. The rearrangement uses TRBV9 and TRBJ2-5; the match to TRBD2 covers 10 bases. The CDR3 runs 18 residues. Trimming took 3 bases from V and 9 from J; bases not matched to a gene: 20. Per germline, CDR1 SGDLS and CDR2 YYNGEE. The CDR3 DNA follows: TGTGCCAGCAGCGCCGAGGCCGGGACTAGCGACCGCTTAGGGGCCCAGTACTTC. Protein product: CASSAEAGTSDRLGAQYF.

The CDR3 DNA is TGCGCCAGCAGCTTGGCCCGGGACGAGCAGTACTTC. It encodes CASSLARDEQYF. The chain employs TRBV5-1 and TRBJ2-7, with D unclear. Per the germline V gene, CDR1 is SGHRS and CDR2 is YFSETQ. The germline V and J ends were trimmed by 0 bases and 5 bases, with 6 bases remaining between them. The CDR3 is 12 residues long.

The chain uses TRBV19 and TRBJ1-5, with no clear D. V was shortened by 5 bases and J by 6 bases, with 11 bases between the two germline ends. Germline V lookup: CDR1 LNHDA, CDR2 SQIVND (reference sequence). This CDR3 has 13 residues. The CDR3 DNA follows: TGTGCCAGTAGTTCTGTACGCGGTCAGCCCCAGCATTTT. Translation gives CASSSVRGQPQHF.

This chain connects TRBV7-6 to TRBJ2-3; D is unresolved. The CDR3 totals 12 residues. Per germline, CDR1 SGHVS and CDR2 FNYEAQ. V was shortened by 5 bases and J by 1 base, with 4 bases between the two germline ends. DNA of the CDR3: TGTGCCAGCAGCCCCGGCACAGATACGCAGTATTTT. Translation gives CASSPGTDTQYF.

The CDR3 here is CSVLSYNEQFF. The CDR3 DNA reads TGCAGCGTTTTATCCTACAATGAGCAGTTCTTC. The V call is TRBV29-1, the J call TRBJ2-1; the D is unclear. Trimming cost V 5 bases and J 1 base, with 3 bases left between them. From germline, CDR1 is SQVTM and CDR2 ANQGSEA. The CDR3 is 11 amino acids.

The gene calls are TRBV5-1 and TRBJ2-7; 7 bases match TRBD1. CDR1 and CDR2 from the germline V gene are SGHRS and YFSETQ. The CDR3 has 13 amino acids. The V segment lost 1 base and the J segment 4 bases; nucleotides outside the gene matches: 2. The chain's CDR3 is CASSLTRGYEQYF. The CDR3 DNA reads as TGCGCCAGCAGCTTGACCAGGGGGTACGAGCAGTACTTC.

Many counts were recorded for this clone. The V gene is TRBV5-5, the J gene TRBJ2-2; D unclear. Looked up from germline, CDR1 is SGHKS and CDR2 is YYEKEE (reference sequence). The V end was cut by 0 bases, the J end by 2 bases, with 11 bases between. The CDR3 spans 16 residues. CDR3 nucleotide sequence: TGTGCCAGCAGCTTGGGGCAGGCCACCAACACCGGGGAGCTGTTTTTT. Encoded protein: CASSLGQATNTGELFF.

The chain employs TRBV11-2 and TRBJ1-5; D is uncertain. V was pared by 1 base and J by 4 bases, with 11 bases between. Germline assignment: CDR1 SGHAT and CDR2 FQNNGV. The CDR3 loop spans 15 amino acids. The CDR3, as DNA: TGTGCCAGCAGCTTAGTTTTGGCACCGAATCAGCCCCAGCATTTT. It is translated as CASSLVLAPNQPQHF.

The chain has TRBV11-2 and TRBJ1-2, with D perhaps matching TRBD1 (6 bases). CDR1 and CDR2 from the germline V gene are SGHAT and FQNNGV. The CDR3 totals 15 residues. Trimming stripped 5 bases from V and 3 bases from J, with 16 bases between. The CDR3 sequence: CASSKTNTGYYGYTF. CDR3 nucleotide sequence: TGTGCCAGCAGCAAAACGAATACAGGGTACTATGGCTACACCTTC.